The 32 T cell receptor beta chains below were found in one sample sequenced in a study of T cell repertoires in cytomegalovirus infection. In TCRdb, the reads were re-called with MiXCR into one record per CDR3 protein. The table has about 71,000 distinct CDR3 sequences, more than 20% seen once. No antigen has been identified for these receptors. The sequencing here drew on CD8+ T cells from cultured PBMCs, taken from culture after CMV antigen stimulation. The receptors shown here come from a human donor in good health (CMV status not recorded). Some clones in this sample may be carry-over from other donors' samples.

This clonotype has more than one count but fewer than ten. V and J are TRBV12-3 or TRBV12-4 and TRBJ2-7, with a weak D call TRBD1 (5 bases). The ends were cut back, 5 bases at V and 0 bases at J, with 11 bases in the middle. The CDR3 runs to 14 residues. CDR3 sequence (DNA): TGTGCCAGCAGTCTCCTCAGGGACTCCTACGAGCAGTACTTC. Protein sequence: CASSLLRDSYEQYF.

The chain combines TRBV7-2 with TRBJ2-1, with D unclear. Germline V CDR1 and CDR2: SGHTA, FQGNSA. The ends were cut back, 1 base at V and 8 bases at J, with 15 bases in the middle. The CDR3 has 15 residues. As DNA, the CDR3 is TGTGCCAGCAGCTTAGTGTCAGGAAGAAAGGATGAGCAGTTCTTC. This gives the protein CASSLVSGRKDEQFF.

V usage is TRBV6-1 and J usage is TRBJ1-3, with D unclear. Germline V lookup: CDR1 MNHNS, CDR2 SASEGT. V was trimmed by 6 bases and J by 0 bases, leaving 9 bases between them. This CDR3 is 14 amino acids long. DNA for the CDR3: TGTGCCAGCAGCCGTCTTTACTCTGGAAACACCATATATTTT. Translation gives CASSRLYSGNTIYF.

The chain combines TRBV6-2 or TRBV6-3 with TRBJ2-3, with TRBD1 identical over 8 bases. V shed 0 bases, J shed 6 bases, and the junction held 8 bases outside the gene matches. The germline gives CDR1 MNHEY, CDR2 SVGEGT. The CDR3 runs to 16 residues. The DNA of the CDR3 is TGTGCCAGCAGTTACTCCGGACAGGGAAGGAGGGATACGCAGTATTTT. It translates to CASSYSGQGRRDTQYF.

This clonotype was found a few times. J is TRBJ2-1 and V is TRBV15; tentatively, D is TRBD1 (6 bases). CDR3 length: 13 amino acids. The V gene's germline CDR1 is LNHNV and CDR2 YYDKDF (reference sequence). Trimming removed 3 bases from V and 3 bases from J, with 6 bases in between. CDR3 coding DNA: TGTGCCACCAGCAGGGACAGCTACAATGAGCAGTTCTTC. It encodes CATSRDSYNEQFF.

There are a few counts of this clonotype. The genes are TRBV28 and TRBJ1-1, with TRBD1 matching over 7 bases. CDR3 length: 14 amino acids. The germline CDR1 and CDR2 sequences are MDHEN and SYDVKM. The trim removed 7 bases at V and 5 bases at J, leaving 10 bases unmatched. The chain's CDR3 is CASTNERGRTEAFF. The CDR3 DNA sequence: TGTGCCAGCACCAATGAGAGGGGGCGGACTGAAGCTTTCTTT.

The chain joins TRBV14 to TRBJ1-2; D gene unclear. The V end was cut by 1 base, the J end by 2 bases, with 14 bases between. The CDR3 has 16 residues. CDR1 SGHDN and CDR2 FVKESK come from the germline V gene. CDR3 loop: CASSQVDGWKNYGYTF. DNA for the CDR3: TGTGCCAGCAGCCAAGTCGACGGGTGGAAGAACTATGGCTACACCTTC.

This clonotype was observed a handful of times. The V and J genes are TRBV6-2 or TRBV6-3 and TRBJ2-7, with D perhaps TRBD1 or TRBD2 (5 bases each). Germline V gene lookup returns CDR1 MNHEY and CDR2 SVGEGT. The length of the CDR3 is 14 residues. Trimming took off 8 bases at V and 2 bases at J, with 16 bases between the two ends. The CDR3 is CASRSEGYTYEQYF. CDR3 DNA: TGTGCCAGCCGGAGCGAGGGGTACACCTACGAGCAGTACTTC.

This clonotype was seen a few times. The chain recombines TRBV20-1 with TRBJ2-5; TRBD2 matches at 9 bases. Germline CDR1 DFQATT, CDR2 SNEGSKA (reference sequence). The CDR3 sequence is 14 residues long. The CDR3 here is CSASRGLARETQYF. The CDR3 coding sequence is TGCAGCGCCTCTCGCGGACTAGCGCGAGAGACCCAGTACTTC.

This clonotype was counted only a few times. This chain joins TRBV4-3 and TRBJ2-2, with D unclear. This CDR3 contains 14 residues. CDR1 is LGHNA, CDR2 YSLEER, per germline. Trimming took off 1 base at V and 3 bases at J, with 6 bases between the two ends. The DNA of the CDR3 is TGCGCCAGCAGCCAAGTAGGGTACACCGGGGAGCTGTTTTTT. It translates to CASSQVGYTGELFF.

In this sample, this clonotype turned up a few times. The rearrangement joins TRBV4-3 to TRBJ1-2; 9 bases are shared with TRBD1. This CDR3 comprises 16 residues. The V and J ends lost 0 bases and 6 bases, in that order; junction bases with no gene match: 8. Germline-derived CDR1 and CDR2 are LGHNA and YSLEER. CDR3 DNA: TGCGCCAGCAGCCAAGATAGAGGGACAGGGTCGAATGGCTACACCTTC. This gives the protein CASSQDRGTGSNGYTF.

This clonotype was counted many times. This chain connects TRBV6-5 to TRBJ1-2, with D perhaps TRBD1 (5 bases). The V end was cut by 10 bases, the J end by 0 bases, with 18 bases between. Germline V CDR1 and CDR2: MNHEY, SVGAGI. CDR3 length: 15 amino acids. CDR3 nucleotide sequence: TGTGCCACCATCACGGGACGGGAAGCTAACTATGGCTACACCTTC. It codes for CATITGREANYGYTF.

This clonotype was counted ten times or more. The rearrangement links TRBV20-1 to TRBJ2-7; 7 positions agree with TRBD1. The CDR3 spans 14 residues. V dropped 0 bases and J dropped 3; count of bases not matched to a gene: 5. Germline values: CDR1 DFQATT, CDR2 SNEGSKA (reference sequence). The CDR3: CSAREGDRDYEQYF. CDR3 nucleotide sequence: TGCAGTGCTAGAGAGGGTGACAGGGACTACGAGCAGTACTTC.

This chain joins TRBV7-2 and TRBJ2-7, with TRBD1 matching over 8 bases. The CDR3 is 15 amino acids. Germline V gives CDR1 SGHTA, CDR2 FQGNSA. The V and J ends lost 6 bases and 3 bases, in that order; junction bases with no gene match: 10. For the CDR3, the DNA is TGTGCCAGCAGGATCGACAGGGGTCATCGCTACGAGCAGTACTTC. Translated: CASRIDRGHRYEQYF.

This rearrangement joins TRBV12-3 or TRBV12-4 to TRBJ2-5; D not resolved. V was clipped by 8 bases and J by 4 bases, with 8 bases between them. The CDR3 consists of 11 residues. The CDR3 region is CASGPGETQYF. The CDR3 nucleotides are TGTGCCAGCGGACCCGGAGAGACCCAGTACTTC.

The chain links TRBV11-2 to TRBJ1-4; D gene unclear. Trimming stripped 5 bases from V and 5 bases from J, with 15 bases between. The CDR3 has 15 residues. CDR1 and CDR2 from the germline V gene are SGHAT and FQNNGV. In DNA form, the CDR3 reads TGTGCCAGCAGCCTTGGCAGAAGAGGGAATGAAAAACTGTTTTTT. Residues: CASSLGRRGNEKLFF.

The rearrangement links TRBV27 to TRBJ2-1, with no clear D. Trimming pared 5 bases from V and 0 bases from J, leaving 5 bases between. Germline CDR1 reads MNHEY; CDR2 reads SMNVEV (reference sequence). This CDR3 is built from 13 residues. The CDR3 reads CASSGSSYNEQFF. Here the CDR3 DNA reads TGTGCCAGCAGTGGAAGCTCCTACAATGAGCAGTTCTTC.

The V and J genes are TRBV7-9 and TRBJ2-1; D is ambiguous. This CDR3 spans 12 amino acids. Per the germline V gene, CDR1 is SEHNR and CDR2 is FQNEAQ (reference sequence). Trimming cost V 4 bases and J 7 bases, with 8 bases left between them. CDR3 in amino acids: CASSSLLNEQFF. The CDR3 bases are TGTGCCAGCAGCTCCCTCCTAAATGAGCAGTTCTTC.

The CDR3 loop reads CAWSEQESTQYF. The CDR3 DNA sequence: TGTGCCTGGAGCGAACAGGAGAGCACGCAGTATTTT. The chain links TRBV30 to TRBJ2-3; possible D gene TRBD1, 5 bases. The length of the CDR3 is 12 residues. Trimming left V 3 bases short and J 9 bases short, with 13 bases between. CDR1 GTSNPN and CDR2 SVGIG come from the germline V gene (reference sequence).

This clonotype was found a few times. The rearrangement uses TRBV19 and TRBJ1-3; 9 bases match TRBD1. The V gene end was trimmed by 9 bases and the J gene end by 4 bases; junction bases not matched to a gene: 10. This CDR3 is built from 15 residues. In germline, CDR1 is LNHDA, CDR2 SQIVND (reference sequence). The CDR3 region is CASTDRGSNGNTIYF. CDR3 in DNA: TGTGCCAGCACCGACAGGGGGTCTAACGGAAACACCATATATTTT.

This clonotype was counted ten times or more. The chain couples TRBV10-1 to TRBJ2-1, with D unclear. Germline CDR1 reads WNHNN; CDR2 reads SYGVQD (reference sequence). Trimming shortened V by 4 bases and J by 5 bases, and 3 bases separated the two germline ends. This CDR3 comprises 11 residues. The CDR3 protein is CASSVNNEQFF. The CDR3, as DNA: TGCGCCAGCAGTGTAAACAATGAGCAGTTCTTC.

This clonotype has just a few counts. The CDR3 nucleotides are TGTGCCAGCAGCCCCCGGGGAGGGGGACAAGAGACCCAGTACTTC. Translated, it gives CASSPRGGGQETQYF. The chain joins TRBV7-9 to TRBJ2-5; D may be TRBD2 (7 bases). Germline V CDR1 and CDR2: SEHNR, FQNEAQ (reference sequence). Trimming pared 5 bases from V and 2 bases from J, leaving 15 bases between. This CDR3 comprises 15 residues.

This clonotype was seen a handful of times. The chain couples TRBV5-6 to TRBJ2-5, with 7 bases identical to TRBD1. V shed 3 bases and J 3 bases; nucleotides not matched to a gene: 8. The CDR3 totals 15 residues. CDR1 and CDR2 (germline): SGHDT, YYEEEE. CDR3 in amino acids: CASSYDFGTEETQYF. CDR3 bases: TGTGCCAGCAGCTACGACTTCGGGACAGAAGAGACCCAGTACTTC. The variable domain in full, completed from reference TRBV5-6 and TRBJ2-5, reads DAGVTQSPTHLIKTRGQQVTLRCSPKSGHDTVSWYQQALGQGPQFIFQYYEEEERQRGNFPDRFSGHQFPNYSSELNVNALLLGDSALYLCASSYDFGTEETQYFGPGTRLLVL.

J is TRBJ2-1 and V is TRBV7-6; the D is unclear. V gave up 5 bases and J gave up 5 bases, with 16 bases separating them. The CDR3 runs to 15 residues. Germline V CDR1 and CDR2: SGHVS, FNYEAQ. DNA for the CDR3: TGTGCCAGCAGCCCGTCCGGGCGAATTCACAATGAGCAGTTCTTC. Amino acid sequence: CASSPSGRIHNEQFF.

In its sample, this clonotype was seen a few times. V is TRBV7-6 and J is TRBJ2-6; D is ambiguous. The V and J ends lost 5 bases and 0 bases respectively, with 14 bases between them. This CDR3 region has 17 residues. Germline V gene lookup returns CDR1 SGHVS and CDR2 FNYEAQ. The CDR3 bases are TGTGCCAGCAGCAGGCCCGTAGATGACTCTGGGGCCAACGTCCTGACTTTC. This sequence encodes CASSRPVDDSGANVLTF.

This clonotype was counted only a few times. This chain uses TRBV29-1 with TRBJ1-4, with D unresolved. Trimming took 4 bases from V and 4 from J, leaving 10 bases between them. Looked up from germline, CDR1 is SQVTM and CDR2 is ANQGSEA. The CDR3 has 13 amino acids. DNA for the CDR3: TGCAGCGTTGCCCCACAGAATAATGAAAAACTGTTTTTT. Translated: CSVAPQNNEKLFF. Full variable domain (missing parts from reference TRBV29-1 and TRBJ1-4): SAVISQKPSRDICQRGTSLTIQCQVDSQVTMMFWYRQQPGQSLTLIATANQGSEATYESGFVIDKFPISRPNLTFSTLTVSNMSPEDSSIYLCSVAPQNNEKLFFGSGTQLSVL.

This clonotype was seen a few times. CDR3 in amino acids: CASTPGGPKGQYF. The CDR3 DNA follows: TGCGCCAGCACCCCCGGGGGCCCGAAGGGGCAGTATTTT. The genes are TRBV5-1 and TRBJ2-3, with D possibly called TRBD1 or TRBD2 (6 bases each). Trimming cost V 6 bases and J 11 bases, with 19 bases left between them. Germline CDR1 reads SGHRS; CDR2 reads YFSETQ. The CDR3 length is 13 residues.

V is TRBV13 and J is TRBJ1-2; 9 bases agree with TRBD1. Germline V gives CDR1 PRHDT, CDR2 FYEKMQ (reference sequence). With 3 bases clipped from V and 8 bases from J, the junction kept 13 bases outside the gene matches. This CDR3 region has 16 residues. The DNA for the CDR3 is TGTGCCAGCAGCTTCCCCTCCGGGACAGGGCCCGGGGGCTACACCTTC. It codes for CASSFPSGTGPGGYTF.

This chain links TRBV9 with TRBJ1-2, with D possibly TRBD1 on 5 matching bases. The CDR3 runs 13 residues. Trimming stripped 4 bases from V and 3 bases from J, with 10 bases between. Germline CDR1 is SGDLS and CDR2 is YYNGEE. As DNA, the CDR3 is TGTGCCAGCAGCCTAGGGACGGACTATGGCTACACCTTC. It yields the protein CASSLGTDYGYTF.

The gene calls are TRBV23-1 and TRBJ2-5, with D perhaps TRBD1 (6 bases). TRBV23-1 is filed as an ORF, its function uncertain. The V gene lost 7 bases and the J gene lost 6 bases, with 30 bases spanning the gap. The CDR3 contains 18 residues. The CDR3 loop is CASTQCHVPGHPKQTQYF. The CDR3 DNA sequence: TGCGCCAGCACACAATGTCATGTACCGGGACACCCAAAGCAGACCCAGTACTTC.

This chain uses TRBV12-3 or TRBV12-4 with TRBJ1-1, with D unresolved. The CDR3 extends over 13 amino acids. With 7 bases removed from V and 4 bases from J, the gap between germline ends came to 13 bases. DNA for the CDR3: TGTGCCAGCACTACCCCCGGGTTCACTGAAGCTTTCTTT. It translates to CASTTPGFTEAFF.

This clonotype was seen a few times. The V gene is TRBV7-3, the J gene TRBJ1-1; the D gene is possibly TRBD1 (6 bases). The CDR3 runs 13 residues. Trimming shortened V by 4 bases and J by 6 bases, and 12 bases separated the two germline ends. Germline V gene data show CDR1 as SGHTA and CDR2 as FQGTGA. The CDR3 coding sequence is TGTGCCAGCAGCTACGCAGGGGTCGCTGAAGCTTTCTTT. It specifies CASSYAGVAEAFF.